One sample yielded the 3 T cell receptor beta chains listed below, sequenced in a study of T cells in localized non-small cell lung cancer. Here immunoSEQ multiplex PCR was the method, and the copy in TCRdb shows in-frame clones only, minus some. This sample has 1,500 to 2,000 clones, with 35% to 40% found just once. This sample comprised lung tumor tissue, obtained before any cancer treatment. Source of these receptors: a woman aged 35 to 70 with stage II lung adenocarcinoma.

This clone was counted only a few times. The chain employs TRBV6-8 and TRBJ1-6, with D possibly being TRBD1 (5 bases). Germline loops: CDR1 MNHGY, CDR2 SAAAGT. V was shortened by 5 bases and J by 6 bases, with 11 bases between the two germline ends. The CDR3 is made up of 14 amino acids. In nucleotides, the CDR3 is TGTGCCAGCAGTGAGGGGCAGCTTAATTCACCCCTCCACTTT. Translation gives CASSEGQLNSPLHF.

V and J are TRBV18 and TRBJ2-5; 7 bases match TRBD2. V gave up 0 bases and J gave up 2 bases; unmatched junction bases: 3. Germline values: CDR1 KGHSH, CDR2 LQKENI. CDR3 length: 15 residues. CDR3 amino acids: CASSPPGRYQETQYF. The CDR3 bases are TGTGCCAGCTCACCACCCGGGAGGTATCAAGAGACCCAGTACTTC.

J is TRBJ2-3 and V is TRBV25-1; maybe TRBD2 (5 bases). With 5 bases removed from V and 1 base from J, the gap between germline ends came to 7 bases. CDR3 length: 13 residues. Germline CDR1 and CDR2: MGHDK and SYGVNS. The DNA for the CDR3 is TGTGCCAGCAGTCGGGGTGGCACAGATACGCAGTATTTT. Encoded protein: CASSRGGTDTQYF. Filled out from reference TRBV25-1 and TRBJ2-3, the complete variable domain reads EADIYQTPRYLVIGTGKKITLECSQTMGHDKMYWYQQDPGMELHLIHYSYGVNSTEKGDLSSESTVSRIRTEHFPLTLESARPSHTSQYLCASSRGGTDTQYFGPGTRLTVL.